The present entry profiles one T cell receptor beta chain with its context. This specimen belongs to a study of technical replicates of blood from a handful of donors. Produced via immunoSEQ multiplex PCR; TCRdb's table is partial and in-frame only. The sample contains 55,000 to 85,000 clones, around 97% of which appear only once. This CDR3 has 13 amino acids. V dropped 0 bases and J dropped 5 bases, with 10 bases sitting between them. CDR1 and CDR2 (germline): SQVTM, ANQGSEA. The clonotype comes from a human donor in good health. The chain couples TRBV29-1 to TRBJ1-2, with TRBD1 as a possible D gene (6 bases). The source material was T cells isolated from PBMCs. The CDR3 is CSVEERGGYGYTF. CDR3 DNA sequence: TGCAGCGTTGAAGAGAGGGGGGGGTATGGCTACACCTTC.